One and the same sample provided the 23 T cell receptor beta chains below, sequenced in a study of identical twins. MiXCR was run by TCRdb on the 5' RACE reads, yielding one entry per CDR3 protein. The repertoire holds roughly 200,000 distinct CDR3 sequences, with roughly 15% as singletons. These same data were also listed under a study on T cells expressing NK-cell markers.

Sequenced sample: CD8+ T cells sorted from blood. The source of these receptors is a woman between 18 and 29 years old in good health.

A few counts support this clonotype. This CDR3 is CASSFPGQGALTGTEAFF. The CDR3 DNA reads as TGTGCCAGCAGTTTCCCTGGACAGGGGGCTTTAACGGGCACTGAAGCTTTCTTT. J is TRBJ1-1 and V is TRBV12-3 or TRBV12-4, with TRBD1 matching 11 bases. The CDR3 sequence is 18 residues long. Trimming cost V 3 bases and J 4 bases; bases outside gene matches: 13.

The chain is built from TRBV27 and TRBJ1-1; the D gene is possibly TRBD1 (5 bases). V was pared by 2 bases and J by 0 bases, with 7 bases between. CDR1 and CDR2 from the germline V gene are MNHEY and SMNVEV (reference sequence). The CDR3 spans 14 residues. The CDR3 protein is CASSLQGMNTEAFF. The CDR3 DNA reads as TGTGCCAGCAGTTTACAGGGCATGAACACTGAAGCTTTCTTT.

This clonotype was counted only a few times. The chain employs TRBV11-2 and TRBJ2-2; D perhaps matches TRBD1 (5 bases). V lost 1 base and J lost 5, with 11 bases in between. The CDR3 runs to 15 residues. Germline loops: CDR1 SGHAT, CDR2 FQNNGV. The CDR3 here is CASSLVQGPTGELFF. CDR3 DNA: TGTGCCAGCAGCTTAGTTCAGGGCCCGACCGGGGAGCTGTTTTTT.

The V and J genes are TRBV7-9 and TRBJ2-7; 12 nucleotides line up with TRBD2. The V gene's germline CDR1 is SEHNR and CDR2 FQNEAQ (reference sequence). This CDR3 spans 11 amino acids. The CDR3 DNA reads as TGTGCTGGACTAGCGGGGAACGAGCAGTACTTC. Amino acid sequence: CAGLAGNEQYF.

This rearrangement joins TRBV15 to TRBJ2-7; maybe TRBD2 (6 bases). Between the trimmed V and J ends, which lost 0 bases and 2 bases, there was a span of 8 bases. Germline CDR1 reads LNHNV; CDR2 reads YYDKDF (reference sequence). The CDR3 loop spans 14 amino acids. CDR3 DNA sequence: TGTGCCACCAGCAGAGACGGGGGAGCCTACGAGCAGTACTTC. This sequence encodes CATSRDGGAYEQYF. Full variable domain (rest looked up from reference TRBV15 and TRBJ2-7): DAMVIQNPRYQVTQFGKPVTLSCSQTLNHNVMYWYQQKSSQAPKLLFHYYDKDFNNEADTPDNFQSRRPNTSFCFLDIRSPGLGDTAMYLCATSRDGGAYEQYFGPGTRLTVT.

This clonotype was found a few times. The chain recombines TRBV12-3 or TRBV12-4 with TRBJ2-7, with D maybe TRBD2 (7 bases). Trimming pared 7 bases from V and 5 bases from J, leaving 18 bases between. The CDR3 totals 14 residues. Here the CDR3 reads CASTQLGGPHEQYF. CDR3 nucleotide sequence: TGTGCCAGCACCCAATTGGGGGGGCCTCACGAGCAGTACTTC.

The table lists this clonotype with a few counts. The chain recombines TRBV10-2 with TRBJ2-1; D gene uncertain. The V end lost 6 bases, the J end lost 14 bases, and 14 bases lay between the germline ends. Germline CDR1 is WSHSY and CDR2 is SAAADI. The CDR3 length is 11 residues. The CDR3 spells CASSDLSLKFF. The CDR3 DNA is TGCGCCAGCAGCGATCTGTCCTTGAAGTTCTTC.

Comment on this clonotype: At one of its ends the junction is not consistent with the germline gene, which may arise from a read error. The chain uses TRBV20-1 and TRBJ2-1; 8 bases line up with TRBD2. Germline V gives CDR1 DFQATT, CDR2 SNEGSKA (reference sequence). This CDR3 contains 16 residues. The CDR3 DNA sequence: TGCTGTGCTAGAGACCCGGAGCGGGGGACCTACAATGAGCAGTTCTTC. It translates to CCARDPERGTYNEQFF.

This clonotype came up a few times. The chain employs TRBV27 and TRBJ2-3, with 10 nucleotides matching TRBD2. Trimming at V came to 3 bases and at J to 3 bases, leaving 3 bases not matched to a gene. CDR1 and CDR2 (germline): MNHEY, SMNVEV (reference sequence). The CDR3 spans 15 residues. The CDR3 here is CASSLASGGTDTQYF. The CDR3, as DNA: TGTGCCAGCAGTTTGGCTAGCGGGGGTACAGATACGCAGTATTTT.

This clonotype was found many times. The chain joins TRBV11-2 to TRBJ2-2; a weak D match, TRBD1 (6 bases). Germline V gene data show CDR1 as SGHAT and CDR2 as FQNNGV. Deletions cut 1 base from V and 4 bases from J, with 10 bases between. The CDR3 runs 15 residues. CDR3 sequence: CASSLVTGITGELFF. CDR3 DNA: TGTGCCAGCAGCTTAGTTACAGGGATCACCGGGGAGCTGTTTTTT.

This clonotype was recorded at least ten times. This rearrangement joins TRBV29-1 to TRBJ2-7; D call uncertain. CDR3 length: 15 amino acids. Deletions cut 0 bases from V and 2 bases from J, with 14 bases between. Germline assignment: CDR1 SQVTM and CDR2 ANQGSEA. The CDR3 is CSVEDLQSKPYEQYF. The CDR3 DNA follows: TGCAGCGTTGAAGATCTTCAGAGTAAACCCTACGAGCAGTACTTC.

This clonotype appeared many times. The chain uses TRBV7-9 and TRBJ2-7, with 8 bases that match TRBD1. The CDR3 loop spans 13 amino acids. CDR1 and CDR2 (germline): SEHNR, FQNEAQ (reference sequence). V lost 6 bases, J lost 5 bases, and 6 bases stayed unmatched. CDR3 nucleotides: TGTGCCAGCAGTTTCGGACAGGGCGACGAGCAGTACTTC. Translating it yields CASSFGQGDEQYF.

This clonotype came up a few times. This chain connects TRBV7-9 to TRBJ1-5; D remains unclear. CDR1 SEHNR and CDR2 FQNEAQ come from the germline V gene (reference sequence). The V gene lost 1 base and the J gene lost 3 bases, with 7 bases spanning the gap. The CDR3 totals 14 residues. In DNA, the CDR3 is TGTGCCAGCAGCTTAGGTGAATACAATCAGCCCCAGCATTTT. It yields the protein CASSLGEYNQPQHF.

The chain uses TRBV12-5 and TRBJ2-1, with TRBD2 identical over 7 bases. CDR1 is LGHNT and CDR2 is FRNRAP in the germline V gene. This CDR3 comprises 16 residues. Trimming removed 4 bases from V and 1 base from J; junction bases left unmatched: 7. The CDR3 region is CASGSPGGSSYNEQFF. The CDR3 coding sequence is TGTGCTAGTGGTTCCCCCGGCGGGAGTTCCTACAATGAGCAGTTCTTC.

This clonotype was detected only a few times. V is TRBV28 and J is TRBJ2-5, with D maybe TRBD2 (6 bases). CDR1 and CDR2 (germline): MDHEN, SYDVKM. Trimming removed 3 bases at V and 2 bases at J, with 22 bases between. The CDR3 spans 18 residues. CDR3 loop: CASSFHSRRGILQETQYF. CDR3 DNA: TGTGCCAGCAGTTTCCATTCCCGACGGGGGATCCTACAAGAGACCCAGTACTTC.

J is TRBJ2-1 and V is TRBV7-9; 12 nucleotides match TRBD1. The CDR3 consists of 16 residues. V shed 8 bases, J shed 1 base, and the junction held 6 bases outside the gene matches. Germline V gives CDR1 SEHNR, CDR2 FQNEAQ (reference sequence). DNA for the CDR3: TGTGCCAGCTGGGGGGGACAGGGGGCTTCCTACAATGAGCAGTTCTTC. Translating it yields CASWGGQGASYNEQFF.

The chain carries TRBV9 and TRBJ2-7; D is uncertain. Trimming cost V 4 bases and J 5 bases, with 10 bases left between them. Germline CDR1 is SGDLS and CDR2 is YYNGEE. This CDR3 is 12 amino acids long. The CDR3 loop is CASSRVGNEQYF. CDR3 coding DNA: TGTGCCAGCAGCAGGGTTGGGAACGAGCAGTACTTC. The full variable domain, completed using reference TRBV9 and TRBJ2-7, is DSGVTQTPKHLITATGQRVTLRCSPRSGDLSVYWYQQSLDQGLQFLIQYYNGEERAKGNILERFSAQQFPDLHSELNLSSLELGDSALYFCASSRVGNEQYFGPGTRLTVT.

This clonotype turned up a few times. The chain recombines TRBV2 with TRBJ2-3; D gene ambiguous. CDR3 length: 10 amino acids. Deletions cut 7 bases from V and 2 bases from J, with 1 base between. CDR1 SNHLY and CDR2 FYNNEI come from the germline V gene. This CDR3 is CASNTDTQYF. In DNA, the CDR3 is TGTGCCAGCAACACAGATACGCAGTATTTT.

The chain links TRBV6-1 to TRBJ2-3, with D perhaps matching TRBD1 (6 bases). The CDR3 length is 14 residues. Germline V gene sequence: CDR1 MNHNS, CDR2 SASEGT. The V gene lost 6 bases and the J gene lost 5 bases, with 15 bases spanning the gap. CDR3 residues: CASRRTALQDTQYF. CDR3 nucleotide sequence: TGTGCCAGCAGGCGGACAGCTCTACAAGATACGCAGTATTTT.

This clonotype was counted once. The chain is built from TRBV27 and TRBJ1-1; D might be TRBD1 (5 bases). Looked up from germline, CDR1 is MNHEY and CDR2 is SMNVEV (reference sequence). The CDR3 length is 13 residues. The ends were cut back, 2 bases at V and 8 bases at J, with 12 bases in the middle. CDR3 DNA sequence: TGTGCCAGCAGTTTACGAGCAGGGTACGAAGCTTTCTTT. This codes for CASSLRAGYEAFF.

For the CDR3, the DNA is TGTGCCACCAGCAGAGATAGGGGACAGAATCAGCCCCAGCATTTT. Encoded protein: CATSRDRGQNQPQHF. The chain couples TRBV15 to TRBJ1-5; the match to TRBD1 covers 7 bases. J was trimmed by 4 bases and V by 0 bases; bases with no gene match: 3. This CDR3 comprises 15 residues. Germline values: CDR1 LNHNV, CDR2 YYDKDF (reference sequence).

This clonotype occurred a few times. CDR3 coding DNA: TGTGCCAGCAGTTCCGTACTGGACTATGGCTACACCTTC. It yields the protein CASSSVLDYGYTF. The chain couples TRBV6-6 to TRBJ1-2; D is uncertain. The CDR3 sequence is 13 residues long. Looked up from germline, CDR1 is MNHNY and CDR2 is SVGAGI (reference sequence). V lost 4 bases and J lost 3, with 9 bases in between.

This clonotype was picked up a small number of times. The J gene is TRBJ1-5, the V gene TRBV6-1; D is ambiguous. The CDR3 sequence is 11 residues long. Trimming took 7 bases from V and 9 from J, leaving 10 bases between them. In germline, CDR1 is MNHNS, CDR2 SASEGT. The chain's CDR3 is CASTLVGPQHF. CDR3 in DNA: TGTGCCAGCACCCTGGTAGGGCCCCAGCATTTT.